Sequencing of this T cell receptor beta chain was carried out in a study of T cells in localized non-small cell lung cancer. General observations from the study: A median approximately 57 of the top 100 tumor clones appeared in adjacent lung. Longer overall survival was associated with a higher density of T cells in the blood.

Some clones are missing from TCRdb's copy, which holds only in-frame ones; the method was immunoSEQ multiplex PCR. The sample has approximately 21,000 clones, about nine tenths seen once; the top ten hold 6.9%. A remark on this clone: Its target is not known.

With 7 bases removed from V and 4 bases from J, the gap between germline ends came to 22 bases. Germline CDR1 and CDR2: LNHNV and YYDKDF (reference sequence). This CDR3 comprises 16 residues. This rearrangement joins TRBV15 to TRBJ1-2; maybe TRBD1 (5 bases). The material was peripheral blood, obtained before any cancer treatment. The receptor was derived from a woman aged 40 to 75 with stage I lung adenocarcinoma. CDR3 in DNA: TGTGCCACCACTCAGATCGGAGGGGAGAAGCTCTATGGCTACACCTTC. Residues: CATTQIGGEKLYGYTF.